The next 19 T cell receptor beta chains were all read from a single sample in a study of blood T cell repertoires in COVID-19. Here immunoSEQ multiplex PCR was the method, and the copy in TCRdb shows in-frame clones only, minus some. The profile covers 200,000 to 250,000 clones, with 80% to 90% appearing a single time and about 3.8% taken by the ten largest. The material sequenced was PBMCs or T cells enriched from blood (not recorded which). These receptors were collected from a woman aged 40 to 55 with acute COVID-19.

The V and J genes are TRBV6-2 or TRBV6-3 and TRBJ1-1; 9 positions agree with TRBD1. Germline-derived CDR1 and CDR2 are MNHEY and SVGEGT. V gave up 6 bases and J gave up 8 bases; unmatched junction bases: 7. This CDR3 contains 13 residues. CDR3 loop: CASSHSGQGEAFF. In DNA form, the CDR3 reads TGTGCCAGCAGCCACTCGGGACAGGGAGAAGCTTTCTTT.

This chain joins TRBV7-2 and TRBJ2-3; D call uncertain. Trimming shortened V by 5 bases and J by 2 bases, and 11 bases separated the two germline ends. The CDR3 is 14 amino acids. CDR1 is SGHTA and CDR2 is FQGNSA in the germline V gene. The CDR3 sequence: CASSIGGSTDTQYF. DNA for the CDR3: TGTGCCAGCAGCATTGGCGGATCCACAGATACGCAGTATTTT.

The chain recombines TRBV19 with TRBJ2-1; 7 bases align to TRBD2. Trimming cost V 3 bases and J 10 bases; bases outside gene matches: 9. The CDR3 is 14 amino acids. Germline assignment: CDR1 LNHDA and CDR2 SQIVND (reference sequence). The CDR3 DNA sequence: TGTGCCAGTAGTATGGATAACGCTAGCGGAGAGCAGTTCTTC. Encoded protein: CASSMDNASGEQFF.

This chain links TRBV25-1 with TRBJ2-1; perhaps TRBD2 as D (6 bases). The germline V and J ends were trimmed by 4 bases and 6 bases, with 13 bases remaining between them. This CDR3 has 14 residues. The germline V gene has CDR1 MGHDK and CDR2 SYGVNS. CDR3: CASSVGGSINEQFF. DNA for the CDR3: TGTGCCAGCAGTGTGGGGGGATCAATCAATGAGCAGTTCTTC.

The CDR3 DNA sequence: TGCGCCAGCAGCCGGACCCATACAAGGGGTACTGAAGCTTTCTTT. Translation: CASSRTHTRGTEAFF. The V gene is TRBV5-1, the J gene TRBJ1-1; a possible D gene is TRBD1 (5 bases). The CDR3 is 15 amino acids. The germline V gene has CDR1 SGHRS and CDR2 YFSETQ. Trimming took 4 bases from V and 5 from J, leaving 18 bases between them.

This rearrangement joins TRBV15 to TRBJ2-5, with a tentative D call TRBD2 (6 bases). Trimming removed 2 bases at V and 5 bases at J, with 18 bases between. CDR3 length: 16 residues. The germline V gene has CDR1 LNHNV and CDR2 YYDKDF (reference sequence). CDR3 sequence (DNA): TGTGCCACCAGCAGACCCGGGACTCCTGGAGGGGAGACCCAGTACTTC. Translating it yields CATSRPGTPGGETQYF.

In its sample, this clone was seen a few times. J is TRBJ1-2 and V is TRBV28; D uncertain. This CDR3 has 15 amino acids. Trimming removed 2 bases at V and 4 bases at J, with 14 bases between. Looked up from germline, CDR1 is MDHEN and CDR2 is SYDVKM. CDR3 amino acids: CASSLGGTALYGYTF. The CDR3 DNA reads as TGTGCCAGCAGTTTAGGTGGAACAGCCCTCTATGGCTACACCTTC.

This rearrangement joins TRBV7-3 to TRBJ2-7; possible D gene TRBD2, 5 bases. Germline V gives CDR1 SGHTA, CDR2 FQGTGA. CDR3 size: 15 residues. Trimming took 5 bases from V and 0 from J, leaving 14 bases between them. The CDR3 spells CASSQGWGDSYEQYF. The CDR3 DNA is TGTGCCAGCAGCCAAGGTTGGGGAGACTCCTACGAGCAGTACTTC.

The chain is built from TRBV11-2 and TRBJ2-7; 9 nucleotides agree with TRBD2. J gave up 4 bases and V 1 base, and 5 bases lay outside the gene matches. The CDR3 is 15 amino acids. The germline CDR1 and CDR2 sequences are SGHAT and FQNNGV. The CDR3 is CASSLGVAGEYEQYF. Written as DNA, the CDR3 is TGTGCCAGCAGCTTAGGGGTAGCGGGAGAGTACGAGCAGTACTTC.

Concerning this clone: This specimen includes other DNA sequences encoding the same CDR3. The CDR3 loop is CASSQGTSGPNEQFF. The CDR3 nucleotides read TGTGCCAGCAGCCAAGGGACTAGCGGACCCAATGAGCAGTTCTTC. The V call is TRBV4-2, the J call TRBJ2-1; 10 nucleotides match TRBD2. Per germline, CDR1 LGHNA and CDR2 YNFKEQ. V trimming: 1 base; J trimming: 6 bases; junction bases outside the gene matches: 3. The CDR3 is 15 residues long.

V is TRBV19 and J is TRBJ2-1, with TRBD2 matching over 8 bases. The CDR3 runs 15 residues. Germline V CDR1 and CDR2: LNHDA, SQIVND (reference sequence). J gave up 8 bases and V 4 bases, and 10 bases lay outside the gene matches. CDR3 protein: CASSNPGRASDEQFF. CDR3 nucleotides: TGTGCCAGTAGTAACCCCGGGAGGGCCTCAGATGAGCAGTTCTTC.

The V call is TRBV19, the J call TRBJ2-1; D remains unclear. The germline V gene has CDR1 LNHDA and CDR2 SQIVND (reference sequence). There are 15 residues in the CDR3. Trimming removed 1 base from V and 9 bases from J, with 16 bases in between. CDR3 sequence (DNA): TGTGCCAGTAGTATAGGCGGAACTCTAGTTAGTGAGCAGTTCTTC. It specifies CASSIGGTLVSEQFF.

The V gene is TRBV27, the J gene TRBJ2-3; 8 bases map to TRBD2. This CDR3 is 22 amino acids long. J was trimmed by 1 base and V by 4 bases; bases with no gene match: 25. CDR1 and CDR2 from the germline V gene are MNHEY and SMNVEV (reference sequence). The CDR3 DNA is TGTGCCAGCAGTTCTCGACTTCACAGGGAGACCGCTAGCGGGCTCGGCACAGATACGCAGTATTTT. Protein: CASSSRLHRETASGLGTDTQYF.

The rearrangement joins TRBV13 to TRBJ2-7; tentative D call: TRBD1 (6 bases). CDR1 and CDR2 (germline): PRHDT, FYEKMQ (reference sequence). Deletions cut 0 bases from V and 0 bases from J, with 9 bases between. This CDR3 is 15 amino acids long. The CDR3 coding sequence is TGTGCCAGCAGCTTAGGAGGGGGTAACTCCTACGAGCAGTACTTC. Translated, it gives CASSLGGGNSYEQYF.

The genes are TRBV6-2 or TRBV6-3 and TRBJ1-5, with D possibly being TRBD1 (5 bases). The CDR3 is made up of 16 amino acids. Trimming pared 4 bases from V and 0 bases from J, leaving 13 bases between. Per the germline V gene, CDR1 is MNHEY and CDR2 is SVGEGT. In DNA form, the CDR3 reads TGTGCCAGCAGTTCCGACAGCTTCTATAGCAATCAGCCCCAGCATTTT. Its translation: CASSSDSFYSNQPQHF.

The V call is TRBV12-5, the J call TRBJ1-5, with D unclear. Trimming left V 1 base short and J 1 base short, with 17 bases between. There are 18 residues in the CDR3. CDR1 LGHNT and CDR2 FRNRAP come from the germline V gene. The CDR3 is CASGLAPLAGGSNQPQHF. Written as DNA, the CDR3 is TGTGCTAGTGGTTTGGCCCCCCTCGCGGGCGGGAGCAATCAGCCCCAGCATTTT.

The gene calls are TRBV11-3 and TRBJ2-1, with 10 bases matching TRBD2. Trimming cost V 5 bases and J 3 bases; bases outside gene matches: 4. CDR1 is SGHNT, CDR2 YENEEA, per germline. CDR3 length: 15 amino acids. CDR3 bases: TGTGCCAGCAGCCCCCGGACTAGCGGCTACAATGAGCAGTTCTTC. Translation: CASSPRTSGYNEQFF.

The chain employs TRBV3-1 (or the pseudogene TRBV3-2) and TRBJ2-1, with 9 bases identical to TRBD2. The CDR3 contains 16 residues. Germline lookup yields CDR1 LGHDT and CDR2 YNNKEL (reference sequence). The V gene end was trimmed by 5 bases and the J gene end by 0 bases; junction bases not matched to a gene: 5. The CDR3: CASSSISGSSYNEQFF. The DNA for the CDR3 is TGTGCCAGCAGCTCGATTAGCGGGAGCTCCTACAATGAGCAGTTCTTC.

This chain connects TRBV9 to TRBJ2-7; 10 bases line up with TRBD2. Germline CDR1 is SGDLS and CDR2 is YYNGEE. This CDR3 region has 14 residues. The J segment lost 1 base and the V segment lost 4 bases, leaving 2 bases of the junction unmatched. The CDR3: CASSTSGKSYEQYF. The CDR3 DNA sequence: TGTGCCAGCAGCACTAGCGGGAAGTCCTACGAGCAGTACTTC.